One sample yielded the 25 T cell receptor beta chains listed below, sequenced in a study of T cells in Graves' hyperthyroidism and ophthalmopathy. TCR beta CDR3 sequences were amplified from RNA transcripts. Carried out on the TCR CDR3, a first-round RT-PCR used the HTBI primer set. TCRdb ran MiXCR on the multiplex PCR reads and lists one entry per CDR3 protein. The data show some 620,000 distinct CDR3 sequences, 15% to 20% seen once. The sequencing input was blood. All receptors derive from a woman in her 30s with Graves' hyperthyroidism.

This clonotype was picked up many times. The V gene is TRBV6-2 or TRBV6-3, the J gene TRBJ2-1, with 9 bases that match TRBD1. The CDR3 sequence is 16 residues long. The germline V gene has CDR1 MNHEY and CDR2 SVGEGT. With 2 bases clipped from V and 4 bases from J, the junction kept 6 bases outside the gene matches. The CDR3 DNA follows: TGTGCCAGCAGTTACCCGAGACAGGGGGATTACAATGAGCAGTTCTTC. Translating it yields CASSYPRQGDYNEQFF.

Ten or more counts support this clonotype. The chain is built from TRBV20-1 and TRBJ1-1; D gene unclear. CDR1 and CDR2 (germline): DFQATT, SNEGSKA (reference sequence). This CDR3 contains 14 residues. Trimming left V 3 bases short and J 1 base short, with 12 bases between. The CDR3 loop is CSASTPTGNTEAFF. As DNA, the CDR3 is TGCAGTGCTAGTACTCCGACGGGGAACACTGAAGCTTTCTTT.

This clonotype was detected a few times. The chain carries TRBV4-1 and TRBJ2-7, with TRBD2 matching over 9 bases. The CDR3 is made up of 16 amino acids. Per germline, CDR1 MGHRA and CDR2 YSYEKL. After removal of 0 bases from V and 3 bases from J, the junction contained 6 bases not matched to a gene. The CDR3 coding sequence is TGCGCCAGCAGCCAAGAGCGTCTAGCGGGATACTACGAGCAGTACTTC. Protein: CASSQERLAGYYEQYF.

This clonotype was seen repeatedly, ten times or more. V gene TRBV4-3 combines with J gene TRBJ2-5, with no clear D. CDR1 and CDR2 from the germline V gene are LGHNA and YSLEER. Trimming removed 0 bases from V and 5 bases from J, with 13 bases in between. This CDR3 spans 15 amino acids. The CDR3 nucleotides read TGCGCCAGCAGCCAAGATCTCGCCAGTAGGGAGACCCAGTACTTC. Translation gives CASSQDLASRETQYF.

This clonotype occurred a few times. The CDR3 spells CASSIRRDTQYF. CDR3 sequence (DNA): TGTGCCAGTAGTATAAGGAGAGATACGCAGTATTTT. The gene calls are TRBV19 and TRBJ2-3; D not resolved. CDR1 and CDR2 from the germline V gene are LNHDA and SQIVND (reference sequence). The CDR3 consists of 12 residues. Trimming cost V 2 bases and J 5 bases, with 5 bases left between them.

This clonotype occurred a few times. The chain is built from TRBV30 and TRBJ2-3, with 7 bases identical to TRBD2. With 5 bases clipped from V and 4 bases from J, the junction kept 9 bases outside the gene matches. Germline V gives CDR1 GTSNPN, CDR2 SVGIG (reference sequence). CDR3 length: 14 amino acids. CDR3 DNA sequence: TGTGCCTGGGTAGCGGGTGGGGACGCAGATACGCAGTATTTT. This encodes CAWVAGGDADTQYF.

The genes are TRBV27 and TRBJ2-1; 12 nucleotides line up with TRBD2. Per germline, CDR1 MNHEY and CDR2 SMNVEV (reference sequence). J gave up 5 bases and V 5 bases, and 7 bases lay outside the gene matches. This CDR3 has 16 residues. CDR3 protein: CASSIWTSGNDNEQFF. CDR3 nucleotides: TGTGCCAGCAGTATCTGGACTAGCGGGAATGACAATGAGCAGTTCTTC.

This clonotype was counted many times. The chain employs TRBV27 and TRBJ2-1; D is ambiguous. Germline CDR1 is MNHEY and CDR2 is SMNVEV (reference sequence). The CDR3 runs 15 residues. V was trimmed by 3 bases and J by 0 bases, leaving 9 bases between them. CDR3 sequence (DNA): TGTGCCAGCAGTTTGGCGGCTAGCTCCTACAATGAGCAGTTCTTC. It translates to CASSLAASSYNEQFF.

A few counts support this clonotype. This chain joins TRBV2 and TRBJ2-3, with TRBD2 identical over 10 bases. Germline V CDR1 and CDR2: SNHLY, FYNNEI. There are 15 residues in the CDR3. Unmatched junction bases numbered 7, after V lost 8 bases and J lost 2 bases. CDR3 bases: TGTGCCAGCCGAAGCCTAGCGGGAGCCACAGATACGCAGTATTTT. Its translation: CASRSLAGATDTQYF.

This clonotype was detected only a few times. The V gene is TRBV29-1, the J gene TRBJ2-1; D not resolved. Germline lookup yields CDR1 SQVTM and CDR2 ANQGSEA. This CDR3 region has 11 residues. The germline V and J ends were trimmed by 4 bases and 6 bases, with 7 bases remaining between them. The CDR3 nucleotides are TGCAGCGTTGTAAGGGTCAATGAGCAGTTCTTC. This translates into CSVVRVNEQFF.

The CDR3 coding sequence is TGTGCCATCAGTGAGTCTGGCAGATATACGCAGTATTTT. Translated, it gives CAISESGRYTQYF. The rearrangement uses TRBV10-3 and TRBJ2-3, with D unclear. Germline CDR1 and CDR2: ENHRY and SYGVKD. The CDR3 runs 13 residues. Trimming removed 0 bases from V and 7 bases from J, with 8 bases in between.

This CDR3 reads CSARDPRTVSGISYNEQFF. The DNA for the CDR3 is TGCAGTGCTAGAGATCCGAGAACGGTGAGCGGAATCTCCTACAATGAGCAGTTCTTC. The gene calls are TRBV20-1 and TRBJ2-1, with D perhaps matching TRBD2 (5 bases). This CDR3 is built from 19 residues. V shed 0 bases and J shed 0 bases, with 21 bases lying between them. The V gene's germline CDR1 is DFQATT and CDR2 SNEGSKA (reference sequence).

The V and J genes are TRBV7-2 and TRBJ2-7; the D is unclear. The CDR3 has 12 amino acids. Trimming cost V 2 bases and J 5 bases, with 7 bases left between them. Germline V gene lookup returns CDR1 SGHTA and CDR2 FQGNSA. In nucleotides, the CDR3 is TGTGCCAGCAGCTTATATCCAGACGAGCAGTACTTC. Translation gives CASSLYPDEQYF. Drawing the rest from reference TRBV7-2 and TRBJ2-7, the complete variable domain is GAGVSQSPSNKVTEKGKDVELRCDPISGHTALYWYRQSLGQGLEFLIYFQGNSAPDKSGLPSDRFSAERTGGSVSTLTIQRTQQEDSAVYLCASSLYPDEQYFGPGTRLTVT.

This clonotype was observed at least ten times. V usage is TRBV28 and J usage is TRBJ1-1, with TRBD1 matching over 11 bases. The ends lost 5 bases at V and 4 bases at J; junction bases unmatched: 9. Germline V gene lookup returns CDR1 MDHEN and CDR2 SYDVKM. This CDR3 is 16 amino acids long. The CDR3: CASSPGTGGFGTEAFF. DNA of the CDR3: TGTGCCAGCAGTCCCGGGACAGGGGGTTTCGGCACTGAAGCTTTCTTT.

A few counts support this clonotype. The CDR3 nucleotides are TGTGCCAGCAGTTTAAGGGGCGCCTTAGGTCAGCCCCAGCATTTT. Protein sequence: CASSLRGALGQPQHF. J is TRBJ1-5 and V is TRBV27; weak D call: TRBD1 (5 bases). CDR1 MNHEY and CDR2 SMNVEV come from the germline V gene (reference sequence). CDR3 size: 15 residues. V lost 2 bases and J 6 bases, leaving 14 bases between the germline ends.

CDR3 DNA sequence: TGTGCCAGCAGCCCGCCGGACAGTACCTACGAGCAGTACTTC. The encoded protein is CASSPPDSTYEQYF. The rearrangement links TRBV5-6 to TRBJ2-7; D possibly corresponds to TRBD1 (6 bases). Germline values: CDR1 SGHDT, CDR2 YYEEEE. V lost 4 bases and J 2 bases, leaving 13 bases between the germline ends. CDR3 length: 14 amino acids.

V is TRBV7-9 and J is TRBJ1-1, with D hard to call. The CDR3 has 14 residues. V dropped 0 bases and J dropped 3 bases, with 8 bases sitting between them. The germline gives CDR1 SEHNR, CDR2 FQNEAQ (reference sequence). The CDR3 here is CASSLAYEHTEAFF. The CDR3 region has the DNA TGTGCCAGCAGCTTAGCCTATGAGCACACTGAAGCTTTCTTT.

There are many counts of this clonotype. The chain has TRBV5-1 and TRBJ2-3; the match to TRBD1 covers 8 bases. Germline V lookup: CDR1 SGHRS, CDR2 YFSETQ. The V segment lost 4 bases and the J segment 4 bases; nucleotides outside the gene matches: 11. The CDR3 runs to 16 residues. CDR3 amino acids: CASSTPGQATPDTQYF. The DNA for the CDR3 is TGCGCCAGCAGCACACCGGGACAGGCGACCCCAGATACGCAGTATTTT. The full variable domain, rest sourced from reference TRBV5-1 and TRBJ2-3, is KAGVTQTPRYLIKTRGQQVTLSCSPISGHRSVSWYQQTPGQGLQFLFEYFSETQRNKGNFPGRFSGRQFSNSRSEMNVSTLELGDSALYLCASSTPGQATPDTQYFGPGTRLTVL.

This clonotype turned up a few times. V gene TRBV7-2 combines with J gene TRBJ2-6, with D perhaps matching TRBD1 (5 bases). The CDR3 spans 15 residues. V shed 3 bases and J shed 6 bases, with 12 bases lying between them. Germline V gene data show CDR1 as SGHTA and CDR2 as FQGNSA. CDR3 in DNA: TGTGCCAGCAGCTTGGGCAGGGCGATGGCCAACGTCCTGACTTTC. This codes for CASSLGRAMANVLTF.

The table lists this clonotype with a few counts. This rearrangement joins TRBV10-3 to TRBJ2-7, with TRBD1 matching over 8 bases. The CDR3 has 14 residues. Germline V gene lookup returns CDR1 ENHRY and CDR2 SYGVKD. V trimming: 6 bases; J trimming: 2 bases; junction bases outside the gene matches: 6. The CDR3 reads CAIRYGQGAYEQYF. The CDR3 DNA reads TGTGCCATCAGATATGGACAGGGAGCCTACGAGCAGTACTTC.

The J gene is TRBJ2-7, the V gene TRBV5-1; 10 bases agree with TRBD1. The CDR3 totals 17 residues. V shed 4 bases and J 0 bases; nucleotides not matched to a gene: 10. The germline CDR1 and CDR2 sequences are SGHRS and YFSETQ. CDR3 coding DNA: TGCGCCAGCAGCCGACAGGGGGCAGGCGGATTCTCCTACGAGCAGTACTTC. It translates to CASSRQGAGGFSYEQYF.

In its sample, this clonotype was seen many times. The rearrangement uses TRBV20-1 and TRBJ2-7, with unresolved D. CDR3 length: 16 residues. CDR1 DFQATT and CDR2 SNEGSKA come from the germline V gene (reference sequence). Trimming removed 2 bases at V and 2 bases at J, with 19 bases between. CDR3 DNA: TGCAGTGCTAGAACAACATACACTACTCTCCCCTACGAGCAGTACTTC. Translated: CSARTTYTTLPYEQYF.

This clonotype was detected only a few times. The CDR3, as DNA: TGTGCCAGCAGTTTGACTTTGTCAGGTTGGTGGTATTTT. Residues: CASSLTLSGWWYF. The chain links TRBV27 to TRBJ2-3; D not certain. Trimming took off 3 bases at V and 14 bases at J, with 18 bases between the two ends. Germline loops: CDR1 MNHEY, CDR2 SMNVEV (reference sequence). The CDR3 is 13 amino acids.

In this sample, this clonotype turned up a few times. The CDR3 loop reads CASHPRQGDEPQHF. The DNA for the CDR3 is TGTGCCAGCCACCCTAGACAGGGCGACGAGCCCCAGCATTTT. The gene calls are TRBV6-1 and TRBJ1-5; TRBD1 aligns across 7 bases. The CDR3 is 14 residues long. Germline values: CDR1 MNHNS, CDR2 SASEGT. Trimming removed 8 bases from V and 8 bases from J; junction bases left unmatched: 12.

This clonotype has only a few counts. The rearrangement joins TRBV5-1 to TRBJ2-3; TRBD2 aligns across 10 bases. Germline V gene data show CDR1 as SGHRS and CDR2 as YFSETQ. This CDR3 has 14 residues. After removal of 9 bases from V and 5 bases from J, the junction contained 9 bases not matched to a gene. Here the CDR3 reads CANGPSGRGDTQYF. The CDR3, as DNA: TGCGCCAACGGCCCCAGCGGGAGGGGAGATACGCAGTATTTT.